The 13 T cell receptor beta chains below come from one sample, sequenced in a study of naive and memory T cell subsets. The beta constant-region primer was an equimolar mix of two oligonucleotides covering TRBC1 and TRBC2. TCRdb reprocessed the UMI-ligation and nested PCR reads with MiXCR, giving one entry per CDR3 protein. This table holds 150,000 or so distinct CDR3 sequences, about a sixth found once. The sequenced material came from naive CD4+ T cells from blood. The receptors here all came from a human donor in good health.

This clonotype occurred a few times. The rearrangement joins TRBV5-1 to TRBJ2-1; D possibly corresponds to TRBD2 (8 bases). This CDR3 is 15 amino acids long. V dropped 5 bases and J dropped 6 bases, with 18 bases sitting between them. Looked up from germline, CDR1 is SGHRS and CDR2 is YFSETQ. CDR3 protein: CASSPMTGTSNEQFF. In DNA form, the CDR3 reads TGCGCCAGCAGTCCTATGACAGGGACTAGCAATGAGCAGTTCTTC.

This clonotype has a handful of counts. The chain recombines TRBV10-2 with TRBJ2-1; TRBD2 agrees at 16 bases. Trimming cost V 2 bases and J 4 bases; bases outside gene matches: 5. The CDR3 has 18 residues. Germline CDR1 reads WSHSY; CDR2 reads SAAADI. CDR3 DNA: TGCGCCAGCAGTGAGGTGGGGACTAGCGGGAGGGCATACAATGAGCAGTTCTTC. Amino acids: CASSEVGTSGRAYNEQFF.

Notes on this clonotype: This may come from a read error, since a much larger clone is one base off. The J gene is TRBJ2-7, the V gene TRBV2; D is ambiguous. There are 13 residues in the CDR3. Germline CDR1 SNHLY, CDR2 FYNNEI. CDR3 coding DNA: TGTGCCAGCAGGACCTTACGTACCTACGGGCAGTACTTC. It yields the protein CASRTLRTYGQYF.

V and J are TRBV28 and TRBJ2-7; D gene unclear. Germline values: CDR1 MDHEN, CDR2 SYDVKM. There are 14 residues in the CDR3. V lost 6 bases and J lost 2, with 14 bases in between. In DNA form, the CDR3 reads TGTGCCAGCAGCCCCGGCTTCTCCCCCTACGAGCAGTACTTC. It codes for CASSPGFSPYEQYF.

This clonotype was observed a few times. V is TRBV29-1 and J is TRBJ2-3; D remains unclear. The CDR3 is 11 residues long. Germline V gives CDR1 SQVTM, CDR2 ANQGSEA. The CDR3 sequence is CIGRLGDTQYF. The CDR3 region has the DNA TGCATCGGACGTCTGGGAGATACGCAGTATTTT.

This chain connects TRBV20-1 to TRBJ1-1; D possibly corresponds to TRBD1 (5 bases). Trimming pared 2 bases from V and 6 bases from J, leaving 13 bases between. The CDR3 is 13 residues long. CDR1 and CDR2 (germline): DFQATT, SNEGSKA (reference sequence). The CDR3 protein is CSARLTGRAEAFF. CDR3 nucleotides: TGCAGTGCTAGATTAACAGGACGGGCTGAAGCTTTCTTT.

This chain uses TRBV10-3 with TRBJ1-1; the D is unclear. Germline CDR1 and CDR2: ENHRY and SYGVKD. The CDR3 loop spans 13 amino acids. Trimming cost V 10 bases and J 11 bases, with 23 bases left between them. The CDR3 loop reads CATQRWEGQHAFF. The CDR3 nucleotides read TGTGCCACCCAACGTTGGGAGGGCCAACATGCTTTCTTT.

The rearrangement uses TRBV18 and TRBJ1-5; possible D gene TRBD1, 5 bases. Trimming removed 3 bases at V and 0 bases at J, with 9 bases between. CDR1 is KGHSH and CDR2 is LQKENI in the germline V gene. The CDR3 runs to 15 residues. CDR3 nucleotides: TGTGCCAGCTCACCCGGGACCGCTAGCAATCAGCCCCAGCATTTT. Encoded protein: CASSPGTASNQPQHF.

The chain combines TRBV18 with TRBJ2-3; D remains unclear. CDR1 and CDR2 from the germline V gene are KGHSH and LQKENI. V was cut by 2 bases and J by 2 bases, with 8 bases left in between. The CDR3 runs 14 residues. CDR3 in amino acids: CASSPARNTDTQYF. CDR3 DNA sequence: TGTGCCAGCTCACCAGCCAGAAACACAGATACGCAGTATTTT.

This clonotype was detected only a few times. The chain uses TRBV12-3 or TRBV12-4 and TRBJ1-2; TRBD1 is a possible D gene (6 bases). The V gene lost 4 bases and the J gene lost 5 bases, with 17 bases spanning the gap. The CDR3 is 15 residues long. In nucleotides, the CDR3 is TGTGCCAGCAGTTCTAGACTATGGACAGATTATGGCTACACCTTC. Its translation: CASSSRLWTDYGYTF.

This clonotype was counted only a few times. The V gene is TRBV24-1, the J gene TRBJ1-4; D is ambiguous. The CDR3 has 18 residues. From germline, CDR1 is KGHDR and CDR2 SFDVKD. Trimming removed 1 base at V and 8 bases at J, with 22 bases between. For the CDR3, the DNA is TGTGCCACCAGTGATTTAAGAACACCCGTAGGCAGAGGCGAAAAACTGTTTTTT. Translation gives CATSDLRTPVGRGEKLFF.

This clonotype was recorded at least ten times. The chain uses TRBV5-6 and TRBJ2-2; no definite D call. V gave up 4 bases and J gave up 1 base, with 14 bases separating them. The CDR3 has 16 amino acids. Per germline, CDR1 SGHDT and CDR2 YYEEEE. CDR3 amino acids: CASSLNLRVNTGELFF. DNA of the CDR3: TGTGCCAGCAGCCTCAACCTACGGGTGAACACCGGGGAGCTGTTTTTT.

This clonotype occurred a few times. The genes are TRBV12-3 or TRBV12-4 and TRBJ2-7, with D possibly being TRBD1 (6 bases). The CDR3 runs 15 residues. Between the trimmed V and J ends, which lost 2 bases and 7 bases, there was a span of 18 bases. CDR3 bases: TGTGCCAGCAGTTTATTCGGGCAGGGGATGTGGGAGCAGTACTTC. Translating gives CASSLFGQGMWEQYF.